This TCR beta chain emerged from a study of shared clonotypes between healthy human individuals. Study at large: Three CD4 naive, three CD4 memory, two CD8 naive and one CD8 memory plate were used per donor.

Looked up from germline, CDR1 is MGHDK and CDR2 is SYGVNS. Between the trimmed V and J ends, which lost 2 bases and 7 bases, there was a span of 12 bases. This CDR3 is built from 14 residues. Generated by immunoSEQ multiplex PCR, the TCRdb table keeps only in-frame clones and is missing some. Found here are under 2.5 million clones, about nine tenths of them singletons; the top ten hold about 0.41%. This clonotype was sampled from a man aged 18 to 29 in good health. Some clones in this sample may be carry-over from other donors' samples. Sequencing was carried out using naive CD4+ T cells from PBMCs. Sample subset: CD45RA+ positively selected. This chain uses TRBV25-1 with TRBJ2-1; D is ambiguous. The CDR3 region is CASSETDPANEQFF. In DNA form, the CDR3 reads TGTGCCAGCAGTGAAACTGATCCGGCGAATGAGCAGTTCTTC. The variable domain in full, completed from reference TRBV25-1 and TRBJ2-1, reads EADIYQTPRYLVIGTGKKITLECSQTMGHDKMYWYQQDPGMELHLIHYSYGVNSTEKGDLSSESTVSRIRTEHFPLTLESARPSHTSQYLCASSETDPANEQFFGPGTRLTVL.